This TCR beta chain stems from a study of tumor-infiltrating lymphocytes in localized non-small cell lung cancer. Study summary: Some samples were collected after neoadjuvant chemotherapy; smokers, never-smokers and several histologies were included. Resected tumor was paired with non-adjacent uninvolved lung from the same patient.

The V and J ends lost 4 bases and 7 bases, in that order; junction bases with no gene match: 11. CDR3 length: 16 residues. The germline V gene has CDR1 SGHRS and CDR2 YFSETQ. The assay was immunoSEQ multiplex PCR, and TCRdb's table has in-frame clones only and misses some. The repertoire holds about 14,000 clones, with approximately 73% as singletons. The chain couples TRBV5-1 to TRBJ1-4, with 9 bases lining up with TRBD1. The clonotype was recovered from a human donor with non-small cell lung cancer. The sample was uninvolved lung tissue not adjacent to the tumor. The CDR3 DNA sequence: TGCGCCAGCAGCAAGGGACAGGGTATGATTGGTGAAAAACTGTTTTTT. Translating gives CASSKGQGMIGEKLFF. Supplemented by reference TRBV5-1 and TRBJ1-4, the full variable domain reads KAGVTQTPRYLIKTRGQQVTLSCSPISGHRSVSWYQQTPGQGLQFLFEYFSETQRNKGNFPGRFSGRQFSNSRSEMNVSTLELGDSALYLCASSKGQGMIGEKLFFGSGTQLSVL.